Ten or more counts support the clone carrying this TCR beta chain. Its specificity is unknown. This entry comes from a study of T cells after yellow fever vaccination. As TCR cDNA was made by 5'RACE template switching, a universal primer site and UMIs were added. TCRdb reanalysed the 5' RACE reads using MiXCR and keeps one entry per CDR3 protein. Altogether about 210,000 distinct CDR3 sequences are present, about 3% being singletons, with the ten largest covering 3.2%. General observations from the study: At about 97% for CD4 and approximately 88% for CD8, most primary-vaccination clones showed up again after the booster. The secondary response peaked faster, at day 5 versus 15, but was weaker. Relatively few clonotypes were ones that appeared in both CD4 and CD8 compartments.

Here the sequenced sample was CD4+ T cells sorted from PBMCs, taken 10 days after the yellow fever booster vaccination. This clonotype was obtained from a man younger than 35 who received the YFV17D yellow fever vaccine.

CDR3 DNA: TGTGCCAGCAGTGCAGGACTAGCATACTACAATGAGCAGTTCTTC. Translation: CASSAGLAYYNEQFF. The V gene is TRBV7-3, the J gene TRBJ2-1, with 8 positions matching TRBD2. This CDR3 region has 15 residues. Germline lookup yields CDR1 SGHTA and CDR2 FQGTGA. J gave up 3 bases and V 6 bases, and 7 bases lay outside the gene matches.